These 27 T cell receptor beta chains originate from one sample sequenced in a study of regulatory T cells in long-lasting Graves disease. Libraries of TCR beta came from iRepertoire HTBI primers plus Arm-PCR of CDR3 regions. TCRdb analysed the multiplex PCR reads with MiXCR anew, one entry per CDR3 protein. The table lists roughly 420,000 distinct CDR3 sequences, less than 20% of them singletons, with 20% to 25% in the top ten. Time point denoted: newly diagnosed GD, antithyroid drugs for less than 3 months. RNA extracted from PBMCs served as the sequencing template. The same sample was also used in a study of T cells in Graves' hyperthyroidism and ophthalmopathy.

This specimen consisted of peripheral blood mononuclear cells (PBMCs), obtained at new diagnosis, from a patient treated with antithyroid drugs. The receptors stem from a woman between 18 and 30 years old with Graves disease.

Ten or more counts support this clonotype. The CDR3 sequence is CASSPPAFGTVKTQYF. The CDR3 bases are TGTGCCAGCAGTCCCCCCGCCTTTGGGACAGTCAAGACCCAGTACTTC. The chain couples TRBV6-1 to TRBJ2-5, with TRBD1 matching over 7 bases. The ends lost 5 bases at V and 6 bases at J; junction bases unmatched: 15. The CDR3 has 16 amino acids. Germline lookup yields CDR1 MNHNS and CDR2 SASEGT.

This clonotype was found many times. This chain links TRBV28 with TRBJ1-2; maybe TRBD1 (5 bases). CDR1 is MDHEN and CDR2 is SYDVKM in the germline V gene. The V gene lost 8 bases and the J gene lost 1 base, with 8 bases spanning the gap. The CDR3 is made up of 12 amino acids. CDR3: CASGDYNYGYTF. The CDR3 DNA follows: TGTGCCAGCGGGGACTATAACTATGGCTACACCTTC.

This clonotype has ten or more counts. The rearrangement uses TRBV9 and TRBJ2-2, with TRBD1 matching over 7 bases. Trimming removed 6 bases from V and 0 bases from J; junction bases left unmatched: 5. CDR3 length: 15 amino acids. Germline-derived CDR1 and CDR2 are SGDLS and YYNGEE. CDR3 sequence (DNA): TGTGCCAGCATAGCCGGGACAGCGAACACCGGGGAGCTGTTTTTT. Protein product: CASIAGTANTGELFF.

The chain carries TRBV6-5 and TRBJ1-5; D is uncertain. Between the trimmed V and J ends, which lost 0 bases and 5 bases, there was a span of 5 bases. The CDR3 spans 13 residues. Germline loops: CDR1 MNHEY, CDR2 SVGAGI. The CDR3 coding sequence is TGTGCCAGCAGTTACTCCTTACATCAGCCCCAGCATTTT. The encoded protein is CASSYSLHQPQHF.

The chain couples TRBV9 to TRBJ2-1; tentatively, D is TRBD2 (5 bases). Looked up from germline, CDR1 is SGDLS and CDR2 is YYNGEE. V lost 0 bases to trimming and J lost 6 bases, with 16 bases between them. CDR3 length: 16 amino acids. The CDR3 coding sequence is TGTGCCAGCAGCGTAGGCTCGAAGCCCCGGGGCAATGAGCAGTTCTTC. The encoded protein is CASSVGSKPRGNEQFF.

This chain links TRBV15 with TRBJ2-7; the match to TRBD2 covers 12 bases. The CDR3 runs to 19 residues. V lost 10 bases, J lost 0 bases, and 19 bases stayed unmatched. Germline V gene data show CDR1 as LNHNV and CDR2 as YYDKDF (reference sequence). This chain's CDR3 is CAIQIQTSGRSKSSYEQYF. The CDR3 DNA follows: TGTGCCATTCAGATTCAGACTAGCGGGAGATCTAAGAGCTCCTACGAGCAGTACTTC.

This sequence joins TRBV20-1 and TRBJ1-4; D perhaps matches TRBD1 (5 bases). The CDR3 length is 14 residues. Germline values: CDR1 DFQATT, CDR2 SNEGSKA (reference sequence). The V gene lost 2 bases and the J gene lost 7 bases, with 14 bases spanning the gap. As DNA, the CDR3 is TGCAGTGCTAGAAGGTCTCGTGGGGGTGAAAAACTGTTTTTT. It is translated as CSARRSRGGEKLFF.

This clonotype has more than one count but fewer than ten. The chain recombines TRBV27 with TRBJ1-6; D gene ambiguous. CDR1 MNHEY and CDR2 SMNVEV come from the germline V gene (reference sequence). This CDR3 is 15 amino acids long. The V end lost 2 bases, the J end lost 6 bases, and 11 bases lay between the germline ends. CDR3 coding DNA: TGTGCCAGCAGTTTAAGACAACCTATTAATTCACCCCTCCACTTT. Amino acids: CASSLRQPINSPLHF.

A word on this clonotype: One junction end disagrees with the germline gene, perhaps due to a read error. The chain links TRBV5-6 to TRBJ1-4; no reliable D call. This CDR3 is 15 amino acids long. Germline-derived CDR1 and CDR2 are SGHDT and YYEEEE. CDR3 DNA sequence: TGTGCCAGCAGCTACCGGGTGGACTATAATGAAAGACTGTTTTTT. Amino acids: CASSYRVDYNERLFF.

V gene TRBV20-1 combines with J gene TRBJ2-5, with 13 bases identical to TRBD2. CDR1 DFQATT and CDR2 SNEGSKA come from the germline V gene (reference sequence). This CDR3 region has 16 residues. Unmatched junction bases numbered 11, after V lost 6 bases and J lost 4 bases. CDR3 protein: CSALTWTSGSGETQYF. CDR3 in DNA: TGCAGTGCCCTAACCTGGACTAGCGGGAGTGGAGAGACCCAGTACTTC.

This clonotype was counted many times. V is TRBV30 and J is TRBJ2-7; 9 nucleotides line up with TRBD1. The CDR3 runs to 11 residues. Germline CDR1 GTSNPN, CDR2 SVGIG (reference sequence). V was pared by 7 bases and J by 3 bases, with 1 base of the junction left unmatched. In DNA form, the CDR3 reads TGTGCCTTGGACAGGGGCTACGAGCAGTACTTC. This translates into CALDRGYEQYF. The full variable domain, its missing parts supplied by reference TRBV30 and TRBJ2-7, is SQTIHQWPATLVQPVGSPLSLECTVEGTSNPNLYWYRQAAGRGLQLLFYSVGIGQISSEVPQNLSASRPQDRQFILSSKKLLLSDSGFYLCALDRGYEQYFGPGTRLTVT.

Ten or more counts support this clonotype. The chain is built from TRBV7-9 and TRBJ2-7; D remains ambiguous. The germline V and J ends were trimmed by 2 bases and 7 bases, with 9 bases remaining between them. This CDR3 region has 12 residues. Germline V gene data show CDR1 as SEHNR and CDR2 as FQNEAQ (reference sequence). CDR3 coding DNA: TGTGCCAGCAGCTTACGATCGGTAGAGCAGTACTTC. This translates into CASSLRSVEQYF.

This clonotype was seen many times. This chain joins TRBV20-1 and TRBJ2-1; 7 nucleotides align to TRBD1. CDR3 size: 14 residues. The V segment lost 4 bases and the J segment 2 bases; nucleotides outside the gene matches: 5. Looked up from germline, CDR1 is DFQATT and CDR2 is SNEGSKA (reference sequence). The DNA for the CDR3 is TGCAGTGCTACGACAGGGTTCGCCTACAATGAGCAGTTCTTC. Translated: CSATTGFAYNEQFF.

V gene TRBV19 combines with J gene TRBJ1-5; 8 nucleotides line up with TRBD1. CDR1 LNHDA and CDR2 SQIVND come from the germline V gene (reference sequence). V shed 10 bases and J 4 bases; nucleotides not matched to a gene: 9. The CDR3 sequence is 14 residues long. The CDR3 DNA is TGTGCCACCGCCGGGACAGGATATAATCAGCCCCAGCATTTT. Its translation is CATAGTGYNQPQHF. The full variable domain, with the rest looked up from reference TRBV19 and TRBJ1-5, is DGGITQSPKYLFRKEGQNVTLSCEQNLNHDAMYWYRQDPGQGLRLIYYSQIVNDFQKGDIAEGYSVSREKKESFPLTVTSAQKNPTAFYLCATAGTGYNQPQHFGDGTRLSIL.

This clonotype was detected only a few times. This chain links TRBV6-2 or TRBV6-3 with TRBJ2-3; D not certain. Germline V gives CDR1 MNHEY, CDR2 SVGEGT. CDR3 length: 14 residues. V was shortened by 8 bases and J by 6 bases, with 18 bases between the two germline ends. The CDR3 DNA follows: TGTGCCAGCGGAGTTCCATCCGTGGAGGATACGCAGTATTTT. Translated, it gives CASGVPSVEDTQYF.

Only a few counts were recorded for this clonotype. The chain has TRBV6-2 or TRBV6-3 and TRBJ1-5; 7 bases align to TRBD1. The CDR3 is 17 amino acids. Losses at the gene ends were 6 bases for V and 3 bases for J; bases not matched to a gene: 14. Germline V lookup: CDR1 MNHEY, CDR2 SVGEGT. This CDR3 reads CASRRSTGANSNQPQHF. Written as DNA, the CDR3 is TGTGCCAGCAGGCGAAGTACAGGGGCCAACTCCAATCAGCCCCAGCATTTT.

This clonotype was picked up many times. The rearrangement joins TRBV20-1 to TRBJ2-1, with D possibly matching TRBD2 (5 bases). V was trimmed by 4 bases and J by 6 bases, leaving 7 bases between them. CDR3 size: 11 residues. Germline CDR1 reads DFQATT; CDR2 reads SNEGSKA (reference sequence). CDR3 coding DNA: TGCAGTGCTACTAGCCCCAATGAGCAGTTCTTC. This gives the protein CSATSPNEQFF.

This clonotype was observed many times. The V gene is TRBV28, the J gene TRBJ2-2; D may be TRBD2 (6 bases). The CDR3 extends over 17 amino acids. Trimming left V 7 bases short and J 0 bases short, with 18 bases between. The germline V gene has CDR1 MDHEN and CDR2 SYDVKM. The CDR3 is CASTSRGKHANTGELFF. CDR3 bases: TGTGCCAGCACCAGCCGGGGGAAGCACGCGAACACCGGGGAGCTGTTTTTT. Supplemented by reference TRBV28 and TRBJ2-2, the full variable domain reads DVKVTQSSRYLVKRTGEKVFLECVQDMDHENMFWYRQDPGLGLRLIYFSYDVKMKEKGDIPEGYSVSREKKERFSLILESASTNQTSMYLCASTSRGKHANTGELFFGEGSRLTVL.

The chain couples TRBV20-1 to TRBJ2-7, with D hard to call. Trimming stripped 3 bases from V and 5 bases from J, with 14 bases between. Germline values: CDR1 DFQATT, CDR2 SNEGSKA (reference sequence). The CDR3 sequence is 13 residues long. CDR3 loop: CSARPVSGNEQYF. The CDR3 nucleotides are TGCAGTGCTAGGCCAGTAAGTGGAAACGAGCAGTACTTC.

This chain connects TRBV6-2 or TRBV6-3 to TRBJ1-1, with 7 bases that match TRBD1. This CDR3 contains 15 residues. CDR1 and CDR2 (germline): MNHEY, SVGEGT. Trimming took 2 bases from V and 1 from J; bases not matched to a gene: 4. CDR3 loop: CASSYPTGENTEAFF. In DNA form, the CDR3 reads TGTGCCAGCAGTTACCCCACAGGGGAGAACACTGAAGCTTTCTTT.

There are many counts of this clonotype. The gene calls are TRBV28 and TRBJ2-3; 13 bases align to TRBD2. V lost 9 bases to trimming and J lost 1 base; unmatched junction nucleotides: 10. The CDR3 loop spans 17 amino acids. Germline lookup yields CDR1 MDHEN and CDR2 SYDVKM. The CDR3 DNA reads TGTGCCAGTGGACTAGCGGGAGAATTAATGGGCACAGATACGCAGTATTTT. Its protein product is CASGLAGELMGTDTQYF.

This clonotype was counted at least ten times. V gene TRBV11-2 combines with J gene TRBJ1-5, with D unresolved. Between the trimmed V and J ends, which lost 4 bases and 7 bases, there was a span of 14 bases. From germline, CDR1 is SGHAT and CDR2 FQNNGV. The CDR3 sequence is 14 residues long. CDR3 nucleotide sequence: TGTGCCAGCAGCTCCCGGGGTGGTAACCAGCCCCAGCATTTT. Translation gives CASSSRGGNQPQHF.

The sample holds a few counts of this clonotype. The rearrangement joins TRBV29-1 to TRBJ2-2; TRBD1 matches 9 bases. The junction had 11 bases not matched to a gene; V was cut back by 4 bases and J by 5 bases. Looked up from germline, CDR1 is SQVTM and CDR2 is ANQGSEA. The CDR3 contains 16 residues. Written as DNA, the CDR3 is TGCAGCGTTGGTTATCCGGGACAGGGAGAAACCGGGGAGCTGTTTTTT. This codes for CSVGYPGQGETGELFF.

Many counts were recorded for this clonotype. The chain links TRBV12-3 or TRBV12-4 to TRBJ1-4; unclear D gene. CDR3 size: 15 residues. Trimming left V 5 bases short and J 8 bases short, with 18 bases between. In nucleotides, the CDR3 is TGTGCCAGCAGTCCCGCGGGCATTGGAAACGAAAAACTGTTTTTT. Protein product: CASSPAGIGNEKLFF.

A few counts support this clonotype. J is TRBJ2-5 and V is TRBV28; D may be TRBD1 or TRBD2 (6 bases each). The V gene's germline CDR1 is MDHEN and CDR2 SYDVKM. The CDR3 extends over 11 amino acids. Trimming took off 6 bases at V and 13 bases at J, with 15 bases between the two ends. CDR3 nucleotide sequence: TGTGCCAGCAGCCGGGGGCCACGCCTGTACTTC. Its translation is CASSRGPRLYF. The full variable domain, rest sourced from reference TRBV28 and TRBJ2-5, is DVKVTQSSRYLVKRTGEKVFLECVQDMDHENMFWYRQDPGLGLRLIYFSYDVKMKEKGDIPEGYSVSREKKERFSLILESASTNQTSMYLCASSRGPRLYFGPGTRLLVL.

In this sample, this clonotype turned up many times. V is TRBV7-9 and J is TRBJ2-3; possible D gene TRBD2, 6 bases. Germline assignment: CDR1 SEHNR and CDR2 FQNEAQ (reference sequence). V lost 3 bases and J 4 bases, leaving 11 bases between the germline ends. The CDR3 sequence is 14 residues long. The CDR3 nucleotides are TGTGCCAGCAGCTTTGGCGGGAAACCAGATACGCAGTATTTT. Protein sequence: CASSFGGKPDTQYF.

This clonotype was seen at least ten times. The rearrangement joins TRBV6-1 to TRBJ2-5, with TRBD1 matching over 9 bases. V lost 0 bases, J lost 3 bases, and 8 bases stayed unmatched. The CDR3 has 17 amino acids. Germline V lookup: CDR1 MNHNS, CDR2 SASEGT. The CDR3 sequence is CASSEAFGGQGKETQYF. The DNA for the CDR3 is TGTGCCAGCAGTGAAGCGTTCGGCGGACAGGGGAAAGAGACCCAGTACTTC.